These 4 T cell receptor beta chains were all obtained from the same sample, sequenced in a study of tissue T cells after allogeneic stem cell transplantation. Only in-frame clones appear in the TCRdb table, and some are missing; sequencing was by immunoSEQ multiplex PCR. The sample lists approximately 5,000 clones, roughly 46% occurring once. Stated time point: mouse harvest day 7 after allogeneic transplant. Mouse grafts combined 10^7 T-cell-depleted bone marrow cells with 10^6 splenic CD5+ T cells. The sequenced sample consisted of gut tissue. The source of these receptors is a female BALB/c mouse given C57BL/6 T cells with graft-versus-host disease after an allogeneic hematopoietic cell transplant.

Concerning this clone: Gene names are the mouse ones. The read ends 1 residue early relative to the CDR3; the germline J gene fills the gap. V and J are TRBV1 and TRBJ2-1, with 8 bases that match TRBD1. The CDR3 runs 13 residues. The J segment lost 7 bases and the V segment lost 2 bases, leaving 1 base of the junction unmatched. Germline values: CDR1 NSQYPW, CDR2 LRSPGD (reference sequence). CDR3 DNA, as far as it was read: TGCACCTGCAGTGCAACAGGGGGAGCTGAGCAGTTC. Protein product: CTCSATGGAEQF. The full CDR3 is CTCSATGGAEQFF.

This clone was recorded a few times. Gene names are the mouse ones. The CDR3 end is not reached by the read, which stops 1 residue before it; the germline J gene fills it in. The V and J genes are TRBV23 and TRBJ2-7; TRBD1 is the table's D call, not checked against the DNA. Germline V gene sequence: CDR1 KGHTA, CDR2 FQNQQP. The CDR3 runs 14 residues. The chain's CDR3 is CSSSQSPGIQEQYF. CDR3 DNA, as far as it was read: TGCTCCAGCAGTCAATCGCCAGGGATTCAGGAACAGTAC.

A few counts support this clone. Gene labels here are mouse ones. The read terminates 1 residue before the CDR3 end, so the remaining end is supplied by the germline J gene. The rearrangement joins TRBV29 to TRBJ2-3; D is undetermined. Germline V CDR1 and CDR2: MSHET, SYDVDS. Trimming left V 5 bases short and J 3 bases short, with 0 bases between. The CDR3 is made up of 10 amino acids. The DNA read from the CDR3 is TGTGCTAGCAGTGCAGAAACGCTGTAT. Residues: CASSAETLY. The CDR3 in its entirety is CASSAETLYF.

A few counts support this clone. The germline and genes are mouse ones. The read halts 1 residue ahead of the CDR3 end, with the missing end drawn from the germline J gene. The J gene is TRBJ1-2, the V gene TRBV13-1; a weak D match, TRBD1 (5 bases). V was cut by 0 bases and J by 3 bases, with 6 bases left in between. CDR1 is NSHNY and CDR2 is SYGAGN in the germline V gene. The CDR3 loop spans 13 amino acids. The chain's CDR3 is CASSDAGHSDYTF. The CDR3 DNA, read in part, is TGTGCCAGCAGTGATGCAGGGCACTCCGACTACACC.